The 14 T cell receptor beta chains reported below all come from one sample, sequenced in a study of cytomegalovirus exposure and HLA in healthy donors. PCR used 60 Vbeta primers and 13 Jbeta primers. Generated by immunoSEQ multiplex PCR, the TCRdb table keeps only in-frame clones and is missing some. The sample carries more than 60,000 clones, roughly 73% recorded once. The sequencing sample was made of PBMCs. The receptors originated from a male donor in good health and CMV-seropositive.

The rearrangement links TRBV4-1 to TRBJ1-2; D is undetermined. V lost 0 bases and J lost 2, with 13 bases in between. This CDR3 spans 16 amino acids. Looked up from germline, CDR1 is MGHRA and CDR2 is YSYEKL. The CDR3 reads CASSQDRAGVNYGYTF. The CDR3 region has the DNA TGCGCCAGCAGCCAAGATCGAGCAGGCGTCAACTATGGCTACACCTTC.

The chain couples TRBV7-4 to TRBJ1-1; tentative D call: TRBD1 (5 bases). This CDR3 contains 20 residues. CDR1 is SGHVT, CDR2 SQSDAQ, per germline. Trimming cost V 0 bases and J 3 bases, with 26 bases left between them. Here the CDR3 DNA reads TGTGCCAGCAGCTTAGCAAGTAGGGGCAGGGCTCCCCGCGGGGACACTGAAGCTTTCTTT. Translated: CASSLASRGRAPRGDTEAFF.

This clone was counted only a few times. This chain connects TRBV6-4 to TRBJ2-3; 8 bases are a match to TRBD2. V was pared by 0 bases and J by 1 base, with 0 bases of the junction left unmatched. This CDR3 is 15 amino acids long. CDR1 MRHNA and CDR2 SNTAGT come from the germline V gene. The CDR3 here is CASSDSSGGTDTQYF. CDR3 coding DNA: TGTGCCAGCAGTGACTCTAGCGGGGGCACAGATACGCAGTATTTT.

The chain combines TRBV19 with TRBJ1-1, with TRBD1 matching over 8 bases. Trimming at V came to 6 bases and at J to 3 bases, leaving 9 bases not matched to a gene. The CDR3 contains 15 residues. Germline CDR1 is LNHDA and CDR2 is SQIVND (reference sequence). The DNA for the CDR3 is TGTGCCAGTAGGGTGGACAGGGTGGTGGACACTGAAGCTTTCTTT. Translation: CASRVDRVVDTEAFF.

The chain has TRBV9 and TRBJ2-3, with D unresolved. V lost 4 bases to trimming and J lost 3 bases, with 18 bases between them. The CDR3 contains 16 residues. The germline V gene encodes CDR1 SGDLS and CDR2 YYNGEE. The CDR3 bases are TGTGCCAGCAGCCCTCAACCCAGAGCGTATACAGATACGCAGTATTTT. Amino acid sequence: CASSPQPRAYTDTQYF. Supplemented by reference TRBV9 and TRBJ2-3, the full variable domain reads DSGVTQTPKHLITATGQRVTLRCSPRSGDLSVYWYQQSLDQGLQFLIQYYNGEERAKGNILERFSAQQFPDLHSELNLSSLELGDSALYFCASSPQPRAYTDTQYFGPGTRLTVL.

The rearrangement joins TRBV4-1 to TRBJ1-2; possibly TRBD1 for D (6 bases). Germline CDR1 and CDR2: MGHRA and YSYEKL. There are 17 residues in the CDR3. V lost 0 bases and J 4 bases, leaving 18 bases between the germline ends. CDR3 sequence (DNA): TGCGCCAGCAGCCAAGAAGTGGCGGCAGGGGCCATCTATGGCTACACCTTC. Protein product: CASSQEVAAGAIYGYTF.

The chain links TRBV29-1 to TRBJ1-2; 8 nucleotides agree with TRBD1. The CDR3 length is 14 residues. J gave up 6 bases and V 6 bases, and 12 bases lay outside the gene matches. The V gene's germline CDR1 is SQVTM and CDR2 ANQGSEA. This CDR3 is CSVPLHQGANGYTF. The CDR3 DNA is TGCAGCGTCCCACTCCATCAGGGGGCGAATGGCTACACCTTC.

The chain recombines TRBV30 with TRBJ1-6, with D possibly matching TRBD1 (6 bases). The CDR3 runs 13 residues. Germline V gene data show CDR1 as GTSNPN and CDR2 as SVGIG (reference sequence). The germline V and J ends were trimmed by 4 bases and 7 bases, with 11 bases remaining between them. The CDR3 here is CAWNRAKNSPLHF. CDR3 nucleotides: TGTGCCTGGAACAGGGCGAAGAATTCACCCCTCCACTTT. Based on the CDR3 plus reference TRBV30 and TRBJ1-6, the full variable domain is SQTIHQWPATLVQPVGSPLSLECTVEGTSNPNLYWYRQAAGRGLQLLFYSVGIGQISSEVPQNLSASRPQDRQFILSSKKLLLSDSGFYLCAWNRAKNSPLHFGNGTRLTVT.

V and J are TRBV6-6 and TRBJ2-1; 9 bases are shared with TRBD1. With V trimmed by 5 bases and J by 12 bases, 14 bases remained unmatched. This CDR3 is 15 amino acids long. CDR1 MNHNY and CDR2 SVGAGI come from the germline V gene (reference sequence). The CDR3 protein is CASSKTGGATKGQFF. The CDR3 nucleotides are TGTGCCAGCAGTAAAACAGGGGGCGCCACTAAGGGGCAGTTCTTC.

This clone was detected only a few times. The V gene is TRBV23-1, the J gene TRBJ1-4; D might be TRBD1 (5 bases). TRBV23-1 is sorted into the ORF group, with uncertain function. V was clipped by 8 bases and J by 5 bases, with 24 bases between them. There are 17 residues in the CDR3. The CDR3 sequence is CASRSRRGVRMNEKLFF. The CDR3 nucleotides read TGCGCCAGCCGCTCAAGGCGGGGCGTGCGGATGAATGAAAAACTGTTTTTT.

This chain connects TRBV7-9 to TRBJ2-7; TRBD1 agrees at 9 bases. Germline V CDR1 and CDR2: SEHNR, FQNEAQ (reference sequence). This CDR3 region has 17 residues. J gave up 5 bases and V 5 bases, and 16 bases lay outside the gene matches. CDR3 loop: CASSPHYWTGEGDEQYF. CDR3 nucleotides: TGTGCCAGCAGCCCACACTATTGGACAGGGGAAGGGGACGAGCAGTACTTC.

The gene calls are TRBV6-6 and TRBJ2-1, with a tentative D call TRBD1 (5 bases). The CDR3 contains 14 residues. With 3 bases removed from V and 6 bases from J, the gap between germline ends came to 12 bases. CDR1 MNHNY and CDR2 SVGAGI come from the germline V gene (reference sequence). The CDR3 bases are TGTGCCAGCAGTTATTGGGGTAGGGGCAATGAGCAGTTCTTC. It translates to CASSYWGRGNEQFF.

V is TRBV27 and J is TRBJ2-7, with TRBD2 as a possible D gene (5 bases). The V and J ends lost 5 bases and 2 bases respectively, with 10 bases between them. There are 13 residues in the CDR3. Per the germline V gene, CDR1 is MNHEY and CDR2 is SMNVEV (reference sequence). The DNA for the CDR3 is TGTGCCAGCAGTGGTGGAGGACCCTACGAGCAGTACTTC. It yields the protein CASSGGGPYEQYF.

This chain joins TRBV7-2 and TRBJ2-7; D gene ambiguous. V was cut by 1 base and J by 3 bases, with 10 bases left in between. The germline V gene has CDR1 SGHTA and CDR2 FQGNSA. The CDR3 has 14 residues. CDR3 nucleotide sequence: TGTGCCAGCAGCTTAGACCCCGCCGGCTACGAGCAGTACTTC. This sequence encodes CASSLDPAGYEQYF.